This TCR beta chain derives from a study of blood T cell repertoires in COVID-19. Background on the study: PBMCs, B-cell-depleted T cells, or T cells were the source of the cDNA or gDNA that made up the material.

This clone has more than one count but fewer than ten. This CDR3 has 14 residues. The germline V and J ends were trimmed by 1 base and 7 bases, with 8 bases remaining between them. Germline V gene data show CDR1 as SGHTA and CDR2 as FQGNSA. Original handling: Reference gene primer amplification gave nucleated cell count estimates. Clones were sequenced by immunoSEQ multiplex PCR, and TCRdb holds only the in-frame ones, with some missing. V and J calls and clone size are those listed in that table; D and trimming were worked out from the DNA. The table has 180,000 or so clones, under 90% seen once. The chain couples TRBV7-2 to TRBJ1-6; D is ambiguous. The sequence was collected from a woman in her seventies with COVID-19, enrolled during active disease. The sequenced sample was peripheral blood. CDR3 sequence reads: CASSLDLGNSPLHF. The CDR3 DNA follows: TGTGCCAGCAGCTTAGACCTGGGCAATTCACCCCTCCACTTT. The full variable domain, with the rest looked up from reference TRBV7-2 and TRBJ1-6, is GAGVSQSPSNKVTEKGKDVELRCDPISGHTALYWYRQSLGQGLEFLIYFQGNSAPDKSGLPSDRFSAERTGGSVSTLTIQRTQQEDSAVYLCASSLDLGNSPLHFGNGTRLTVT.